Shown below are 5 T cell receptor beta chains from a single sample sequenced in a study of blood T cell repertoires in COVID-19. Profiled with immunoSEQ multiplex PCR; TCRdb holds only in-frame clones, not every one. Seen here are 150,000 to 200,000 clones, 75% to 90% observed once, and the top ten hold about an eighth. Sequences were obtained from PBMCs or T cells enriched from blood (not recorded which). The source is a woman aged 60-70 years who had recovered from COVID-19.

The chain recombines TRBV5-1 with TRBJ1-4; possible D gene TRBD1, 5 bases. V was trimmed by 4 bases and J by 8 bases, leaving 12 bases between them. The CDR3 contains 13 residues. Germline loops: CDR1 SGHRS, CDR2 YFSETQ. This CDR3 is CASSRVPGEKLFF. The CDR3 nucleotides read TGCGCCAGCAGCCGTGTACCAGGGGAAAAACTGTTTTTT.

The V call is TRBV9, the J call TRBJ1-5; 9 positions match TRBD1. The trim removed 4 bases at V and 4 bases at J, leaving 12 bases unmatched. The CDR3 extends over 17 amino acids. CDR1 SGDLS and CDR2 YYNGEE come from the germline V gene. CDR3 amino acids: CASSRGEGTGLNQPQHF. CDR3 nucleotide sequence: TGTGCCAGCAGCAGAGGGGAGGGGACAGGGCTTAATCAGCCCCAGCATTTT.

This sequence joins TRBV4-1 and TRBJ1-2; the match to TRBD1 covers 7 bases. Germline V gives CDR1 MGHRA, CDR2 YSYEKL. The trim removed 1 base at V and 1 base at J, leaving 3 bases unmatched. The CDR3 is 15 amino acids. The CDR3 DNA sequence: TGCGCCAGCAGCCAAGGGGGACAGATTAACTATGGCTACACCTTC. This encodes CASSQGGQINYGYTF.

The chain is built from TRBV6-4 and TRBJ2-7; 7 nucleotides agree with TRBD1. Per germline, CDR1 MRHNA and CDR2 SNTAGT. Unmatched junction bases numbered 10, after V lost 2 bases and J lost 0 bases. This CDR3 is 17 amino acids long. For the CDR3, the DNA is TGTGCCAGCAGTGACCCACAGGGGCCCATCTTCTCCTACGAGCAGTACTTC. Translated: CASSDPQGPIFSYEQYF.

This rearrangement joins TRBV7-9 to TRBJ2-6; 11 bases are a match to TRBD1. The germline CDR1 and CDR2 sequences are SEHNR and FQNEAQ (reference sequence). CDR3 length: 18 amino acids. The V segment lost 5 bases and the J segment 1 base; nucleotides outside the gene matches: 7. CDR3 in amino acids: CASSRDRGIGSGANVLTF. CDR3 DNA: TGTGCCAGCAGCCGGGACAGGGGGATCGGGTCTGGGGCCAACGTCCTGACTTTC.